The 32 T cell receptor beta chains below were found in one sample sequenced in a study of control samples from healthy donors and cancer patients. The assay was immunoSEQ multiplex PCR, and TCRdb's table has in-frame clones only and misses some. The data hold about 190,000 clones, with 85% to 95% observed a single time. Sequencing was done on a sample of blood. These receptors were taken from a man in his late teens or twenties in good health.

V usage is TRBV6-6 and J usage is TRBJ1-5; a possible D gene is TRBD1 (5 bases). V lost 6 bases and J lost 11, with 11 bases in between. Germline V gives CDR1 MNHNY, CDR2 SVGAGI (reference sequence). The CDR3 is 11 amino acids. CDR3 nucleotides: TGTGCCAGCAGGGAGGACATTTCCCAGCATTTT. It is translated as CASREDISQHF.

The chain is built from TRBV13 and TRBJ1-5; possibly TRBD1 for D (6 bases). V dropped 9 bases and J dropped 4 bases, with 22 bases sitting between them. CDR1 PRHDT and CDR2 FYEKMQ come from the germline V gene (reference sequence). This CDR3 spans 16 amino acids. CDR3 nucleotide sequence: TGTGCCAGTTCAAAGGGGGGCGTCTTTAAAAATCAGCCCCAGCATTTT. The encoded protein is CASSKGGVFKNQPQHF.

This sequence joins TRBV28 and TRBJ1-1, with unresolved D. The CDR3 runs 16 residues. Trimming cost V 7 bases and J 3 bases, with 21 bases left between them. The germline V gene encodes CDR1 MDHEN and CDR2 SYDVKM. The CDR3: CASTPPTNSIYTEAFF. CDR3 in DNA: TGTGCCAGCACCCCACCTACCAACTCGATTTACACTGAAGCTTTCTTT.

The CDR3 protein is CASSLDNRNSPLHF. The DNA for the CDR3 is TGTGCCAGCAGTTTGGACAACAGGAATTCACCCCTCCACTTT. The V call is TRBV28, the J call TRBJ1-6; D perhaps matches TRBD1 (5 bases). Trimming pared 3 bases from V and 7 bases from J, leaving 10 bases between. This CDR3 region has 14 residues. From germline, CDR1 is MDHEN and CDR2 SYDVKM.

This clone occurred once. This chain links TRBV5-4 with TRBJ2-1; a possible D gene is TRBD2 (5 bases). V was cut by 3 bases and J by 6 bases, with 16 bases left in between. The CDR3 extends over 15 amino acids. CDR1 SGHNT and CDR2 YYREEE come from the germline V gene (reference sequence). Here the CDR3 DNA reads TGTGCCAGCAGCTCCGACCTAACTCTAGCCAATGAGCAGTTCTTC. Amino acids: CASSSDLTLANEQFF.

The J gene is TRBJ1-6, the V gene TRBV5-4, with D uncertain. V dropped 3 bases and J dropped 11 bases, with 9 bases sitting between them. The CDR3 runs to 12 residues. The germline gives CDR1 SGHNT, CDR2 YYREEE (reference sequence). CDR3 in amino acids: CASSSYKAPLHF. CDR3 DNA: TGTGCCAGCAGCTCGTATAAAGCACCCCTCCACTTT.

The chain joins TRBV2 to TRBJ1-2; 8 bases align to TRBD1. CDR1 is SNHLY and CDR2 is FYNNEI in the germline V gene. The CDR3 is made up of 15 amino acids. V dropped 7 bases and J dropped 2; count of bases not matched to a gene: 9. CDR3 in amino acids: CASNPQGASNYGYTF. Written as DNA, the CDR3 is TGTGCCAGCAACCCCCAGGGGGCGTCGAACTATGGCTACACCTTC.

This sequence joins TRBV9 and TRBJ1-3; possibly TRBD1 for D (5 bases). CDR1 and CDR2 from the germline V gene are SGDLS and YYNGEE. Between the trimmed V and J ends, which lost 1 base and 2 bases, there was a span of 7 bases. The CDR3 is 14 amino acids. The CDR3 DNA sequence: TGTGCCAGCAGCGTACCGGGGGCTGGAAACACCATATATTTT. Protein: CASSVPGAGNTIYF.

The rearrangement uses TRBV2 and TRBJ1-2; a possible D gene is TRBD1 (6 bases). The CDR3 loop spans 14 amino acids. Germline CDR1 reads SNHLY; CDR2 reads FYNNEI. The V end was cut by 8 bases, the J end by 1 base, with 14 bases between. CDR3 sequence reads: CASGQQGGNYGYTF. The CDR3 bases are TGTGCCAGCGGGCAACAGGGAGGTAACTATGGCTACACCTTC. The full variable domain, rest sourced from reference TRBV2 and TRBJ1-2, is EPEVTQTPSHQVTQMGQEVILRCVPISNHLYFYWYRQILGQKVEFLVSFYNNEISEKSEIFDDQFSVERPDGSNFTLKIRSTKLEDSAMYFCASGQQGGNYGYTFGSGTRLTVV.

This chain connects TRBV6-5 to TRBJ2-3; D perhaps matches TRBD2 (7 bases). The CDR3 sequence is 13 residues long. Trimming took off 8 bases at V and 4 bases at J, with 13 bases between the two ends. CDR1 is MNHEY and CDR2 is SVGAGI in the germline V gene. The CDR3 spells CASRGGRADTQYF. The CDR3 region has the DNA TGTGCCAGCCGCGGGGGCCGCGCAGATACGCAGTATTTT.

This chain joins TRBV2 and TRBJ2-7, with TRBD1 as a possible D gene (7 bases). V gave up 1 base and J gave up 0 bases, with 16 bases separating them. The V gene's germline CDR1 is SNHLY and CDR2 FYNNEI. The CDR3 runs 17 residues. The chain's CDR3 is CASSEGRAGGTSYEQYF. DNA for the CDR3: TGTGCCAGCAGTGAAGGACGAGCAGGGGGGACCTCCTACGAGCAGTACTTC. Together with reference TRBV2 and TRBJ2-7, the CDR3 gives the full variable domain: EPEVTQTPSHQVTQMGQEVILRCVPISNHLYFYWYRQILGQKVEFLVSFYNNEISEKSEIFDDQFSVERPDGSNFTLKIRSTKLEDSAMYFCASSEGRAGGTSYEQYFGPGTRLTVT.

CDR3 in amino acids: CASSSGIPSEKLFF. In nucleotides, the CDR3 is TGTGCCAGCAGTTCAGGGATCCCAAGCGAAAAACTGTTTTTT. The chain joins TRBV25-1 to TRBJ1-4, with D tentatively TRBD1 (5 bases). Germline assignment: CDR1 MGHDK and CDR2 SYGVNS. Between the trimmed V and J ends, which lost 5 bases and 8 bases, there was a span of 15 bases. The CDR3 length is 14 residues. Filled out from reference TRBV25-1 and TRBJ1-4, the complete variable domain reads EADIYQTPRYLVIGTGKKITLECSQTMGHDKMYWYQQDPGMELHLIHYSYGVNSTEKGDLSSESTVSRIRTEHFPLTLESARPSHTSQYLCASSSGIPSEKLFFGSGTQLSVL.

The V call is TRBV7-8, the J call TRBJ1-2, with D maybe TRBD1 (6 bases). V dropped 0 bases and J dropped 1 base, with 9 bases sitting between them. Germline V gene data show CDR1 as SGHVS and CDR2 as FQNEAQ. This CDR3 is 15 amino acids long. Here the CDR3 DNA reads TGTGCCAGCAGCTTAGCGAGACAGGTTAACTATGGCTACACCTTC. Protein sequence: CASSLARQVNYGYTF.

The chain is built from TRBV6-5 and TRBJ1-2; D might be TRBD1 (5 bases). Germline values: CDR1 MNHEY, CDR2 SVGAGI. The CDR3 has 15 residues. The V end was cut by 7 bases, the J end by 7 bases, with 22 bases between. DNA of the CDR3: TGTGCCAGCAAAGACGGAGGGACGGGTTTACGTGGCTACACCTTC. Translated, it gives CASKDGGTGLRGYTF.

Only a few counts were recorded for this clone. This rearrangement joins TRBV4-1 to TRBJ1-2; tentatively, D is TRBD1 (6 bases). V lost 7 bases, J lost 2 bases, and 14 bases lay in between. The V gene's germline CDR1 is MGHRA and CDR2 YSYEKL. The CDR3 loop spans 14 amino acids. CDR3 protein: CASKGTGQNYGYTF. CDR3 DNA: TGCGCCAGCAAAGGTACAGGACAGAACTATGGCTACACCTTC.

V usage is TRBV3-1 (or the pseudogene TRBV3-2) and J usage is TRBJ1-6; possible D gene TRBD1, 6 bases. The CDR3 is 14 amino acids. Trimming removed 2 bases at V and 7 bases at J, with 9 bases between. Germline V gene lookup returns CDR1 LGHDT and CDR2 YNNKEL (reference sequence). The CDR3 spells CASSQRRGNSPLHF. DNA of the CDR3: TGTGCCAGCAGCCAAAGGAGGGGGAATTCACCCCTCCACTTT.

The chain is built from TRBV15 and TRBJ2-4, with D hard to call. V gave up 5 bases and J gave up 3 bases, with 11 bases separating them. CDR1 is LNHNV, CDR2 YYDKDF, per germline (reference sequence). This CDR3 has 14 amino acids. The CDR3 coding sequence is TGTGCCACCAGCCTTTACGGATTCAAAAACATTCAGTACTTC. It codes for CATSLYGFKNIQYF.

The chain combines TRBV18 with TRBJ2-1, with 9 bases fitting TRBD2. V shed 1 base, J shed 9 bases, and the junction held 10 bases outside the gene matches. Germline V lookup: CDR1 KGHSH, CDR2 LQKENI. The CDR3 runs to 16 residues. CDR3 nucleotide sequence: TGTGCCAGCTCACCACTAGGCGGGGGGGCCTCAGGTGAGCAGTTCTTC. This codes for CASSPLGGGASGEQFF.

This clone showed up just once. V is TRBV29-1 and J is TRBJ2-7, with D perhaps assigned TRBD1 or TRBD2 (5 bases each). V shed 4 bases and J shed 2 bases, with 15 bases lying between them. The CDR3 runs to 14 residues. CDR1 SQVTM and CDR2 ANQGSEA come from the germline V gene. The CDR3 is CSVVWDRRPYEQYF. Here the CDR3 DNA reads TGCAGCGTTGTATGGGACCGAAGACCCTACGAGCAGTACTTC.

This clone was seen once. The rearrangement uses TRBV4-1 and TRBJ2-2, with D hard to call. CDR3 length: 15 residues. CDR1 is MGHRA, CDR2 YSYEKL, per germline. V was pared by 1 base and J by 0 bases, with 6 bases between. In DNA form, the CDR3 reads TGCGCCAGCAGCCAAGTGGTTTCGAACACCGGGGAGCTGTTTTTT. Translated: CASSQVVSNTGELFF.

The rearrangement uses TRBV6-5 and TRBJ1-5, with unresolved D. This CDR3 is built from 15 residues. Between the trimmed V and J ends, which lost 5 bases and 2 bases, there was a span of 13 bases. The germline CDR1 and CDR2 sequences are MNHEY and SVGAGI. The CDR3, as DNA: TGTGCCAGCAGTAAGACGGGCGGAGGCAATCAGCCCCAGCATTTT. Protein: CASSKTGGGNQPQHF.

This sequence joins TRBV3-1 (or the pseudogene TRBV3-2) and TRBJ2-7, with a weak D call TRBD1 (6 bases). There are 13 residues in the CDR3. V was clipped by 6 bases and J by 4 bases, with 13 bases between them. Germline CDR1 reads LGHDT; CDR2 reads YNNKEL (reference sequence). In DNA form, the CDR3 reads TGTGCCAGCAGTCCATATGGACAGTACGAGCAGTACTTC. Translation: CASSPYGQYEQYF.

The rearrangement uses TRBV5-1 and TRBJ2-2, with TRBD2 as a possible D gene (5 bases). The CDR3 totals 15 residues. The germline gives CDR1 SGHRS, CDR2 YFSETQ. V was pared by 5 bases and J by 5 bases, with 16 bases between. CDR3 bases: TGCGCCAGCAGTTCCGGGGTCGGAAAGACCGGGGAGCTGTTTTTT. It yields the protein CASSSGVGKTGELFF.

The chain couples TRBV4-1 to TRBJ1-4; perhaps TRBD1 as D (5 bases). This CDR3 has 16 residues. Between the trimmed V and J ends, which lost 4 bases and 7 bases, there was a span of 19 bases. Germline lookup yields CDR1 MGHRA and CDR2 YSYEKL. The CDR3 coding sequence is TGCGCCAGCAGCCTCCCTGCTAAGGCAGGGCGTGAAAAACTGTTTTTT. This sequence encodes CASSLPAKAGREKLFF.

The V and J genes are TRBV30 and TRBJ1-3; no reliable D call. CDR1 and CDR2 (germline): GTSNPN, SVGIG (reference sequence). This CDR3 has 13 residues. V was pared by 1 base and J by 9 bases, with 13 bases between. The CDR3 protein is CAWSDTLSITIYF. DNA of the CDR3: TGTGCCTGGAGTGACACCTTAAGTATCACCATATATTTT.

V and J are TRBV20-1 and TRBJ1-2; 8 nucleotides line up with TRBD1. The CDR3 totals 13 residues. CDR1 and CDR2 (germline): DFQATT, SNEGSKA (reference sequence). J lost 8 bases, V lost 3 bases, and 8 bases had no gene match. As DNA, the CDR3 is TGCAGTGCTAGTAGATCAGGGGGCCGAGGCTACACCTTC. Protein sequence: CSASRSGGRGYTF.

As to this clone: Other nucleotide sequences from this sample produce the same CDR3. The CDR3 here is CAWSVQANTEAFF. CDR3 nucleotide sequence: TGTGCCTGGAGTGTGCAGGCAAACACTGAAGCTTTCTTT. This chain connects TRBV30 to TRBJ1-1, with unresolved D. The CDR3 has 13 amino acids. V lost 0 bases to trimming and J lost 2 bases, with 7 bases between them. Germline V lookup: CDR1 GTSNPN, CDR2 SVGIG (reference sequence).

The chain joins TRBV18 to TRBJ1-1; the D gene is possibly TRBD1 (5 bases). The V end was cut by 2 bases, the J end by 3 bases, with 7 bases between. This CDR3 is 13 amino acids long. CDR1 KGHSH and CDR2 LQKENI come from the germline V gene. The CDR3, as DNA: TGTGCCAGCTCACCAGCCAGGGACACTGAAGCTTTCTTT. As protein: CASSPARDTEAFF.

This sequence joins TRBV5-1 and TRBJ1-5; D not resolved. Trimming cost V 0 bases and J 3 bases, with 10 bases left between them. Germline CDR1 is SGHRS and CDR2 is YFSETQ. The CDR3 is made up of 15 amino acids. CDR3 region: CASSLGGGDNQPQHF. CDR3 DNA: TGCGCCAGCAGCTTGGGAGGTGGGGACAATCAGCCCCAGCATTTT.

The gene calls are TRBV18 and TRBJ2-2; D may be TRBD1 or TRBD2 (6 bases each). The CDR3 runs to 15 residues. Germline assignment: CDR1 KGHSH and CDR2 LQKENI. Trimming removed 5 bases from V and 7 bases from J, with 17 bases in between. The CDR3 DNA reads TGTGCCAGCTCAGAACAACAGGGAGGAGACGGGGAGCTGTTTTTT. Protein: CASSEQQGGDGELFF.

V gene TRBV19 combines with J gene TRBJ2-6; TRBD1 might be the D (5 bases). The CDR3 is 14 amino acids. Trimming took 5 bases from V and 0 from J, leaving 5 bases between them. Germline-derived CDR1 and CDR2 are LNHDA and SQIVND (reference sequence). CDR3 nucleotides: TGTGCCAGTAGTGGGGCCTCTGGGGCCAACGTCCTGACTTTC. Translated, it gives CASSGASGANVLTF.

The chain uses TRBV6-6 and TRBJ1-1; D perhaps matches TRBD1 (6 bases). Between the trimmed V and J ends, which lost 5 bases and 0 bases, there was a span of 19 bases. Germline CDR1 and CDR2: MNHNY and SVGAGI (reference sequence). The CDR3 spans 17 residues. This CDR3 reads CASSPRKDRILNTEAFF. For the CDR3, the DNA is TGTGCCAGCAGTCCACGAAAAGACAGGATACTGAACACTGAAGCTTTCTTT.